The 26 T cell receptor beta chains below come from one sample, sequenced in a study of blood T cell repertoires in COVID-19. Repertoires were generated with immunoSEQ multiplex PCR, while TCRdb's copy carries only in-frame clones and drops some. The repertoire includes 380,000 or so clones, 65% to 90% of them detected once, and around 7.4% sits in the top ten. Sequenced material: peripheral blood. Source of these receptors: a woman aged 55 to 70 with COVID-19, enrolled during active disease.

This rearrangement joins TRBV30 to TRBJ1-2; weak D call: TRBD1 (5 bases). The V and J ends lost 4 bases and 1 base respectively, with 16 bases between them. From germline, CDR1 is GTSNPN and CDR2 SVGIG (reference sequence). The CDR3 has 15 residues. The CDR3 is CAWNADRTDNYGYTF. The DNA for the CDR3 is TGTGCCTGGAACGCCGACAGAACAGATAACTATGGCTACACCTTC. Complete variable domain (other parts from reference TRBV30 and TRBJ1-2): SQTIHQWPATLVQPVGSPLSLECTVEGTSNPNLYWYRQAAGRGLQLLFYSVGIGQISSEVPQNLSASRPQDRQFILSSKKLLLSDSGFYLCAWNADRTDNYGYTFGSGTRLTVV.

The chain employs TRBV29-1 and TRBJ2-3; 9 bases line up with TRBD2. The CDR3 spans 13 residues. CDR1 SQVTM and CDR2 ANQGSEA come from the germline V gene. DNA of the CDR3: TGCACCCTGCGGTCGCTAGCGGGGCCCGGGGGGTATTTT. This encodes CTLRSLAGPGGYF.

The chain carries TRBV7-2 and TRBJ1-2, with 10 bases that match TRBD1. The V gene end was trimmed by 4 bases and the J gene end by 6 bases; junction bases not matched to a gene: 14. Germline V gene data show CDR1 as SGHTA and CDR2 as FQGNSA. The CDR3 length is 17 residues. The CDR3 protein is CASSSKPGQGSGNGYTF. CDR3 in DNA: TGTGCCAGCAGCTCTAAGCCGGGACAGGGGTCGGGGAATGGCTACACCTTC.

V is TRBV12-3 or TRBV12-4 and J is TRBJ1-1; D is perhaps TRBD1 (5 bases). Trimming pared 5 bases from V and 1 base from J, leaving 8 bases between. The CDR3 is 13 amino acids. This CDR3 reads CASSGQGNTEAFF. The DNA for the CDR3 is TGTGCCAGCAGTGGGCAGGGGAACACTGAAGCTTTCTTT.

The chain is built from TRBV6-5 and TRBJ1-5; D is possibly TRBD1 (5 bases). Germline CDR1 and CDR2: MNHEY and SVGAGI. Trimming removed 6 bases from V and 5 bases from J, with 11 bases in between. The CDR3 has 13 residues. CDR3 in DNA: TGTGCCAGCAGATTACAGGAAGATCAGCCCCAGCATTTT. It specifies CASRLQEDQPQHF.

This chain connects TRBV7-9 to TRBJ1-1; D is unclear. Trimming cost V 5 bases and J 7 bases, with 8 bases left between them. CDR1 is SEHNR and CDR2 is FQNEAQ in the germline V gene (reference sequence). The CDR3 extends over 11 amino acids. The CDR3 is CASSPSVEAFF. For the CDR3, the DNA is TGTGCCAGCAGCCCCTCGGTTGAAGCTTTCTTT.

This clone was seen just once. V usage is TRBV7-3 and J usage is TRBJ2-1; 9 bases are shared with TRBD2. This CDR3 is built from 17 residues. Looked up from germline, CDR1 is SGHTA and CDR2 is FQGTGA. V shed 2 bases and J 4 bases; nucleotides not matched to a gene: 9. The CDR3 bases are TGTGCCAGCAGCTTATATGGTAGCGGGGGCCCTTACAATGAGCAGTTCTTC. This encodes CASSLYGSGGPYNEQFF.

The CDR3 nucleotides are TGCGCCAGCAGCCAAGGACAGGGGGGAAAAGATACGCAGTATTTT. It encodes CASSQGQGGKDTQYF. The chain employs TRBV4-1 and TRBJ2-3, with 9 nucleotides matching TRBD1. This CDR3 is built from 15 residues. Germline CDR1 MGHRA, CDR2 YSYEKL. The trim removed 1 base at V and 5 bases at J, leaving 4 bases unmatched.

The chain couples TRBV2 to TRBJ2-2; TRBD2 is a possible D gene (5 bases). Germline V gives CDR1 SNHLY, CDR2 FYNNEI. The V and J ends lost 1 base and 13 bases respectively, with 16 bases between them. The CDR3 totals 14 residues. The CDR3 region has the DNA TGTGCCAGCAGTGAAGACGGCCACTCTCGGGGGCTGTTTTTT. Translated: CASSEDGHSRGLFF.

V and J are TRBV19 and TRBJ2-6; D gene unclear. This CDR3 is 14 amino acids long. CDR1 LNHDA and CDR2 SQIVND come from the germline V gene (reference sequence). Trimming took off 7 bases at V and 0 bases at J, with 7 bases between the two ends. This chain's CDR3 is CASTYSSGANVLTF. CDR3 nucleotides: TGTGCCAGTACGTATAGCTCTGGGGCCAACGTCCTGACTTTC.

This rearrangement joins TRBV11-3 to TRBJ2-5, with 7 bases lining up with TRBD2. V lost 4 bases to trimming and J lost 5 bases; unmatched junction nucleotides: 13. Germline V CDR1 and CDR2: SGHNT, YENEEA. This CDR3 comprises 16 residues. The CDR3 DNA follows: TGTGCCAGCAGCTCGCGCAGAGGGACTATCGGGGAGACCCAGTACTTC. Translated: CASSSRRGTIGETQYF.

The chain links TRBV3-1 (or the pseudogene TRBV3-2) to TRBJ1-2; TRBD1 matches at 7 bases. Per germline, CDR1 LGHDT and CDR2 YNNKEL (reference sequence). This CDR3 spans 15 amino acids. V lost 4 bases to trimming and J lost 6 bases; unmatched junction nucleotides: 11. CDR3 coding DNA: TGTGCCAGCAGCCTGTACGGACAGGCCTCCAATGGCTACACCTTC. This sequence encodes CASSLYGQASNGYTF.

The rearrangement joins TRBV29-1 to TRBJ2-2; a weak D match, TRBD1 (5 bases). CDR3 length equals 12 residues. CDR1 and CDR2 from the germline V gene are SQVTM and ANQGSEA. Deletions cut 7 bases from V and 1 base from J, with 7 bases between. The CDR3 DNA follows: TGCAGCGGGGGCCGGAACACCGGGGAGCTGTTTTTT. Translation gives CSGGRNTGELFF.

This sequence joins TRBV7-9 and TRBJ2-1; D perhaps matches TRBD1 (6 bases). CDR3 size: 16 residues. The germline CDR1 and CDR2 sequences are SEHNR and FQNEAQ (reference sequence). V lost 6 bases, J lost 3 bases, and 18 bases lay in between. The CDR3 DNA is TGTGCCAGCAGTCCCGCGGCAGGACAGAACTACAATGAGCAGTTCTTC. Amino acids: CASSPAAGQNYNEQFF.

The chain has TRBV7-9 and TRBJ1-2; TRBD1 aligns across 9 bases. Germline V gives CDR1 SEHNR, CDR2 FQNEAQ (reference sequence). Trimming removed 4 bases from V and 4 bases from J; junction bases left unmatched: 7. The CDR3 length is 15 residues. The CDR3 DNA follows: TGTGCCAGCAGCTACCCCGGGACAGGGAGCTATGGCTACACCTTC. Protein sequence: CASSYPGTGSYGYTF.

This clone has a count of ten or more. This sequence joins TRBV4-1 and TRBJ1-2; perhaps TRBD1 as D (5 bases). Germline assignment: CDR1 MGHRA and CDR2 YSYEKL. Deletions cut 3 bases from V and 4 bases from J, with 15 bases between. The length of the CDR3 is 15 residues. The DNA of the CDR3 is TGCGCCAGCAGCCACCAGAGCCAGGGATCCTATGGCTACACCTTC. It translates to CASSHQSQGSYGYTF.

The chain is built from TRBV6-6 and TRBJ2-1, with a tentative D call TRBD2 (6 bases). CDR1 MNHNY and CDR2 SVGAGI come from the germline V gene (reference sequence). Trimming pared 0 bases from V and 5 bases from J, leaving 14 bases between. The CDR3 has 16 residues. CDR3 DNA: TGTGCCAGCAGTTACTCGGGCGGGACGAATAACAATGAGCAGTTCTTC. Protein product: CASSYSGGTNNNEQFF.

Remarks on this clone: One end of the junction is discordant with germline, which a read error may explain. Other nucleotide sequences in the sample specify the same CDR3. The V gene is TRBV5-4, the J gene TRBJ1-6, with unresolved D. Germline lookup yields CDR1 SGHNT and CDR2 YYREEE (reference sequence). This CDR3 is 13 amino acids long. DNA of the CDR3: TGTGCTAGCAGCTTGAACAGCAATTCACCCCTCCACTTT. As protein: CASSLNSNSPLHF.

This clone was observed a single time. The chain combines TRBV7-9 with TRBJ2-1; D gene unclear. Germline V gives CDR1 SEHNR, CDR2 FQNEAQ (reference sequence). The V end lost 0 bases, the J end lost 3 bases, and 3 bases lay between the germline ends. The CDR3 is made up of 13 amino acids. CDR3 protein: CASSLAHYNEQFF. For the CDR3, the DNA is TGTGCCAGCAGCTTAGCCCACTACAATGAGCAGTTCTTC.

The rearrangement links TRBV7-8 to TRBJ1-2; D is unresolved. This CDR3 spans 13 amino acids. The germline V gene has CDR1 SGHVS and CDR2 FQNEAQ. V lost 1 base and J 7 bases, leaving 10 bases between the germline ends. For the CDR3, the DNA is TGTGCCAGCAGCTTAGAGTTCCGGAGTGGCTACACCTTC. Protein product: CASSLEFRSGYTF.

This clone was seen a handful of times. V usage is TRBV3-1 (or the pseudogene TRBV3-2) and J usage is TRBJ2-7, with D maybe TRBD1 (7 bases). The germline V and J ends were trimmed by 4 bases and 2 bases, with 15 bases remaining between them. CDR1 LGHDT and CDR2 YNNKEL come from the germline V gene (reference sequence). This CDR3 comprises 15 residues. The DNA of the CDR3 is TGTGCCAGCAGCCTTGGAGGGACAGCTACCTACGAGCAGTACTTC. Translation gives CASSLGGTATYEQYF.

The chain recombines TRBV9 with TRBJ1-1; 9 nucleotides line up with TRBD1. From germline, CDR1 is SGDLS and CDR2 YYNGEE. The CDR3 runs 14 residues. Germline trimming cut 4 bases from V and 4 bases from J; bases unmatched to any gene: 5. CDR3 in amino acids: CASSLTGGSTEAFF. The CDR3 coding sequence is TGTGCCAGCAGCTTAACAGGGGGCAGCACTGAAGCTTTCTTT.

The chain is built from TRBV7-3 and TRBJ1-2, with D hard to call. V lost 0 bases and J lost 6, with 5 bases in between. Germline V gene data show CDR1 as SGHTA and CDR2 as FQGTGA. The CDR3 is 12 residues long. Here the CDR3 reads CASSLTGNGYTF. The CDR3 DNA follows: TGTGCCAGCAGCTTAACCGGGAATGGCTACACCTTC.

This chain links TRBV18 with TRBJ1-4; D uncertain. Trimming removed 0 bases at V and 6 bases at J, with 8 bases between. The CDR3 has 14 amino acids. Germline lookup yields CDR1 KGHSH and CDR2 LQKENI. CDR3 sequence: CASSPPLVDEKLFF. The CDR3 DNA follows: TGTGCCAGCTCACCACCGTTAGTTGATGAAAAACTGTTTTTT.

Regarding this clone: Other DNA sequences within the sample encode an identical CDR3. The V call is TRBV7-2, the J call TRBJ2-3, with 7 positions matching TRBD2. This CDR3 comprises 14 residues. CDR1 and CDR2 from the germline V gene are SGHTA and FQGNSA. Losses at the gene ends were 4 bases for V and 2 bases for J; bases not matched to a gene: 3. This chain's CDR3 is CASSSGLTTDTQYF. Written as DNA, the CDR3 is TGTGCCAGCAGCTCGGGACTAACCACAGATACGCAGTATTTT. Full variable domain (missing parts from reference TRBV7-2 and TRBJ2-3): GAGVSQSPSNKVTEKGKDVELRCDPISGHTALYWYRQSLGQGLEFLIYFQGNSAPDKSGLPSDRFSAERTGGSVSTLTIQRTQQEDSAVYLCASSSGLTTDTQYFGPGTRLTVL.

The chain recombines TRBV4-2 with TRBJ2-1; 9 nucleotides agree with TRBD2. V gave up 3 bases and J gave up 6 bases; unmatched junction bases: 9. The CDR3 totals 16 residues. The germline CDR1 and CDR2 sequences are LGHNA and YNFKEQ. CDR3 DNA sequence: TGTGCCAGCAGCCAGCCAATGGCGGGGGGGCCCAATGAGCAGTTCTTC. Translated: CASSQPMAGGPNEQFF.